This T cell receptor (beta chain) appears in the sequencing data of a study of beta chain features in type 1 diabetes. Points from the study as a whole: TCRB CDR3 length was moderately but significantly reduced in all four CD4+ subsets of Type 1 diabetes patients.

The V end lost 4 bases, the J end lost 5 bases, and 8 bases lay between the germline ends. Per germline, CDR1 DFQATT and CDR2 SNEGSKA (reference sequence). This CDR3 contains 11 residues. This clone was counted between two and nine times. Its specificity is not known. Sorted cells reached over 95% purity in every population. The investigators reverse transcribed all of the isolated RNA, so they sequenced expressed TCRB transcripts. The table came from immunoSEQ multiplex PCR; TCRdb's copy has only in-frame clones and leaves some out. The sample holds a few hundred thousand clones, roughly a tenth seen once.

The rearrangement links TRBV20-1 to TRBJ2-5; unclear D gene. The sequenced sample was central memory CD4+ T cells from blood. This receptor was taken from a man under 40 with type 1 diabetes. The CDR3 coding sequence is TGCAGTGCTAAGCCTCCGGAGACCCAGTACTTC. This encodes CSAKPPETQYF.